Here is one T cell receptor (beta chain) with its context. As handled by the study authors: Reference gene primer amplification in the assay estimated nucleated cell counts. Data came from immunoSEQ multiplex PCR; TCRdb stores just in-frame clones and leaves some out. That table supplies the V and J calls and clone size; D and trimming were determined from the DNA. There are 70,000 or so clones in the sample; 60% to 75% occur only once, and roughly 35% lies in the top ten. The data are from a study of blood T cell repertoires in COVID-19. For the study at large: Donors in the United States, Italy and Spain gave samples during acute or convalescent COVID-19. PBMCs, B-cell-depleted T cells, or T cells provided the cDNA or gDNA that made up the material.

Germline CDR1 reads SGHAT; CDR2 reads FQNNGV. The V gene lost 5 bases and the J gene lost 5 bases, with 23 bases spanning the gap. The CDR3 length is 17 residues. The rearrangement links TRBV11-2 to TRBJ2-3; tentative D call: TRBD1 (6 bases). The TCR sequence derives from a woman aged 70 to 79 with acute or convalescent COVID-19. Specimen: peripheral blood. The CDR3 sequence is CASSLTPGAQAGDTQYF. The CDR3 bases are TGTGCCAGCAGCCTTACTCCAGGGGCCCAGGCGGGAGATACGCAGTATTTT.